This entry concerns a single TCR beta chain. Its target is unknown. The data were taken from a study of stem cell transplantation in POMP-related autoinflammatory disease. Study conclusions and caveats: In patients with PRAID, every analyzed T-cell subset tended to show lower diversity and higher clonality.

Trimming removed 4 bases from V and 0 bases from J, with 13 bases in between. Germline V CDR1 and CDR2: GTSNPN, SVGIG (reference sequence). The CDR3 consists of 16 residues. Here immunoSEQ multiplex PCR was the method, and the copy in TCRdb shows in-frame clones only, minus some. The data show 8,500 to 10,000 clones, about four fifths seen once. PRAID featured immunodeficiency plus autoinflammation. The sample was CD4+ T cells from PBMCs, taken after stem cell transplantation. The sequence came from a human patient with POMP-related autoinflammation and immune dysregulation (PRAID). Some T cells may be the graft donor's. V gene TRBV30 combines with J gene TRBJ2-6; D not certain. The CDR3 DNA reads as TGTGCCTGGAACTCAGGAATACCCTCTGGGGCCAACGTCCTGACTTTC. Its protein product is CAWNSGIPSGANVLTF.